The 28 T cell receptor beta chains presented below share a single source sample, sequenced in a study of T cells in Graves' hyperthyroidism and ophthalmopathy. Amplification of TCR beta CDR3 regions was performed using RNA transcripts as template. The HTBI primer set was used in a first-round RT-PCR of the TCR CDR3. TCRdb reprocessed the multiplex PCR reads via MiXCR and lists one record per CDR3 protein. Of fewer than 750,000 distinct CDR3 sequences listed, roughly 15% are singletons. The sequenced material came from blood. These receptors all come from a woman in her thirties or forties with Graves' ophthalmopathy.

This clonotype was counted many times. The rearrangement links TRBV5-8 to TRBJ1-2, with D perhaps matching TRBD1 (6 bases). The germline V gene has CDR1 SGHTS and CDR2 YDEGEE. The CDR3 is 15 amino acids. V was trimmed by 0 bases and J by 2 bases, leaving 11 bases between them. In nucleotides, the CDR3 is TGTGCCAGCAGCTTGGCCTCAGGGGCCAACTATGGCTACACCTTC. It encodes CASSLASGANYGYTF.

This clonotype was seen ten or more times. The V call is TRBV27, the J call TRBJ1-2; 8 bases match TRBD1. With 5 bases clipped from V and 7 bases from J, the junction kept 9 bases outside the gene matches. Germline V gene lookup returns CDR1 MNHEY and CDR2 SMNVEV (reference sequence). The CDR3 is 14 residues long. The CDR3: CASSVLQGVAGYTF. The CDR3 DNA follows: TGTGCCAGCAGTGTGTTACAGGGGGTAGCTGGCTACACCTTC.

This clonotype occurred many times. The chain carries TRBV11-2 and TRBJ2-5; 8 bases fit TRBD1. Germline values: CDR1 SGHAT, CDR2 FQNNGV. The CDR3 runs to 16 residues. The junction had 13 bases not matched to a gene; V was cut back by 6 bases and J by 4 bases. The CDR3 loop is CASRLRQGAVGETQYF. Written as DNA, the CDR3 is TGTGCCAGCAGGCTACGGCAGGGGGCCGTGGGAGAGACCCAGTACTTC.

This clonotype was counted many times. The chain employs TRBV7-3 and TRBJ2-1; no clear D. This CDR3 has 14 residues. Germline CDR1 is SGHTA and CDR2 is FQGTGA. V lost 5 bases to trimming and J lost 5 bases, with 13 bases between them. CDR3 region: CASSPSRFNNEQFF. The CDR3 DNA reads TGTGCCAGCAGCCCCTCGCGGTTCAACAATGAGCAGTTCTTC.

The CDR3 nucleotides are TGTGCCAGCAGATGGGACAGAACTAATTCACCCCTCCACTTT. It encodes CASRWDRTNSPLHF. The rearrangement links TRBV27 to TRBJ1-6, with 7 bases that match TRBD1. The germline V gene has CDR1 MNHEY and CDR2 SMNVEV (reference sequence). The CDR3 runs 14 residues. V was clipped by 6 bases and J by 6 bases; unmatched bases: 5.

This clonotype showed up many times. V is TRBV7-2 and J is TRBJ2-5; tentatively, D is TRBD2 (6 bases). The V and J ends lost 5 bases and 3 bases respectively, with 16 bases between them. CDR3 length: 15 amino acids. In germline, CDR1 is SGHTA, CDR2 FQGNSA. The CDR3 coding sequence is TGTGCCAGCAGCCCCCCCCTGGGGGAGGAAGAGACCCAGTACTTC. It is translated as CASSPPLGEEETQYF. Full variable domain (missing parts from reference TRBV7-2 and TRBJ2-5): GAGVSQSPSNKVTEKGKDVELRCDPISGHTALYWYRQSLGQGLEFLIYFQGNSAPDKSGLPSDRFSAERTGGSVSTLTIQRTQQEDSAVYLCASSPPLGEEETQYFGPGTRLLVL.

The chain has TRBV6-1 and TRBJ1-1; no definite D call. CDR1 is MNHNS, CDR2 SASEGT, per germline. The CDR3 contains 15 residues. The ends were cut back, 7 bases at V and 5 bases at J, with 20 bases in the middle. The CDR3 DNA reads as TGTGCCAGCACATCAAGGGCCAGGCCGTCTACTGAAGCTTTCTTT. It translates to CASTSRARPSTEAFF.

Many counts were recorded for this clonotype. V usage is TRBV27 and J usage is TRBJ1-5; weak D call: TRBD1 (5 bases). Germline values: CDR1 MNHEY, CDR2 SMNVEV (reference sequence). With 2 bases removed from V and 2 bases from J, the gap between germline ends came to 13 bases. The CDR3 totals 16 residues. Written as DNA, the CDR3 is TGTGCCAGCAGTTTAAGCAGGGCTTTTGGCAATCAGCCCCAGCATTTT. As protein: CASSLSRAFGNQPQHF.

This clonotype appeared many times. The V and J genes are TRBV6-5 and TRBJ2-7; the match to TRBD1 covers 11 bases. The J segment lost 6 bases and the V segment lost 7 bases, leaving 5 bases of the junction unmatched. Germline loops: CDR1 MNHEY, CDR2 SVGAGI. The CDR3 extends over 13 amino acids. The CDR3 here is CASILGQGAEQYF. The CDR3 DNA sequence: TGTGCCAGCATCCTAGGACAGGGGGCCGAGCAGTACTTC.

This clonotype was counted at least ten times. The CDR3 protein is CASRPDRMNTEAFF. Here the CDR3 DNA reads TGTGCCAGCAGACCAGACAGAATGAACACTGAAGCTTTCTTT. This chain joins TRBV7-8 and TRBJ1-1, with D possibly matching TRBD1 (5 bases). V was trimmed by 6 bases and J by 0 bases, leaving 11 bases between them. The length of the CDR3 is 14 residues. Germline V gene data show CDR1 as SGHVS and CDR2 as FQNEAQ.

This clonotype has ten or more counts. This rearrangement joins TRBV20-1 to TRBJ1-1, with TRBD1 as a possible D gene (5 bases). CDR3 length: 13 residues. Germline lookup yields CDR1 DFQATT and CDR2 SNEGSKA (reference sequence). Trimming cost V 3 bases and J 1 base, with 9 bases left between them. The CDR3 region is CSASGTANTEAFF. CDR3 DNA: TGCAGTGCTAGCGGGACCGCGAACACTGAAGCTTTCTTT.

Only a few counts were recorded for this clonotype. The chain has TRBV7-8 and TRBJ2-7; maybe TRBD2 (5 bases). Trimming took 1 base from V and 0 from J, leaving 7 bases between them. This CDR3 has 14 amino acids. Germline V lookup: CDR1 SGHVS, CDR2 FQNEAQ. CDR3 bases: TGTGCCAGCAGCTTAGGAGGGTTCTCCTACGAGCAGTACTTC. It translates to CASSLGGFSYEQYF.

The chain is built from TRBV7-2 and TRBJ1-2, with a weak D call TRBD1 (6 bases). The V gene's germline CDR1 is SGHTA and CDR2 FQGNSA. With 11 bases removed from V and 6 bases from J, the gap between germline ends came to 25 bases. There are 15 residues in the CDR3. The CDR3 coding sequence is TGTGCCTCCAAGCCCCACAGGGCCGGGATGGATGGCTACACCTTC. It codes for CASKPHRAGMDGYTF.

This clonotype was seen ten or more times. The V and J genes are TRBV28 and TRBJ2-6; 10 bases are shared with TRBD1. The CDR3 contains 18 residues. CDR1 is MDHEN and CDR2 is SYDVKM in the germline V gene. V was clipped by 8 bases and J by 0 bases; unmatched bases: 10. For the CDR3, the DNA is TGTGCCAGCCAGAGGATGACAGGGGGCTCCTCTGGGGCCAACGTCCTGACTTTC. It yields the protein CASQRMTGGSSGANVLTF.

This clonotype was seen at least ten times. This chain's CDR3 is CASSIRTNQPQHF. The CDR3 coding sequence is TGTGCCAGTAGTATTAGGACTAATCAGCCCCAGCATTTT. The rearrangement uses TRBV19 and TRBJ1-5; D unresolved. The length of the CDR3 is 13 residues. Per the germline V gene, CDR1 is LNHDA and CDR2 is SQIVND (reference sequence). V lost 3 bases and J 4 bases, leaving 7 bases between the germline ends.

This clonotype was seen at least ten times. The gene calls are TRBV12-3 or TRBV12-4 and TRBJ2-2; D gene unclear. The V end lost 0 bases, the J end lost 2 bases, and 7 bases lay between the germline ends. The CDR3 runs 15 residues. In nucleotides, the CDR3 is TGTGCCAGCAGTTTAGCCTTCCACAACACCGGGGAGCTGTTTTTT. The encoded protein is CASSLAFHNTGELFF.

This chain connects TRBV5-1 to TRBJ2-7; D possibly corresponds to TRBD1 (5 bases). V was shortened by 7 bases and J by 6 bases, with 20 bases between the two germline ends. Germline V CDR1 and CDR2: SGHRS, YFSETQ. The CDR3 loop spans 14 amino acids. CDR3 sequence reads: CASRLWVGQGEQYF. For the CDR3, the DNA is TGCGCCAGCCGCCTGTGGGTAGGGCAGGGCGAGCAGTACTTC.

In its sample, this clonotype was seen many times. J is TRBJ1-2 and V is TRBV6-5; 8 bases align to TRBD1. Germline values: CDR1 MNHEY, CDR2 SVGAGI. The CDR3 totals 15 residues. The V segment lost 2 bases and the J segment 5 bases; nucleotides outside the gene matches: 7. The CDR3 bases are TGTGCCAGCAGTTACAGCGGGACAGGCCAATATGGCTACACCTTC. Translated, it gives CASSYSGTGQYGYTF.

Ten or more counts support this clonotype. The chain joins TRBV30 to TRBJ2-7; D gene uncertain. The CDR3 covers 14 residues. The V gene's germline CDR1 is GTSNPN and CDR2 SVGIG (reference sequence). Trimming took 3 bases from V and 5 from J, leaving 17 bases between them. The CDR3 spells CAWSRVRKGHEQYF. DNA of the CDR3: TGTGCCTGGAGCCGCGTCCGGAAGGGCCACGAGCAGTACTTC.

The V call is TRBV4-2, the J call TRBJ1-1, with a weak D call TRBD1 (5 bases). V was trimmed by 3 bases and J by 0 bases, leaving 11 bases between them. CDR3 length: 15 residues. CDR1 is LGHNA, CDR2 YNFKEQ, per germline. CDR3 in amino acids: CASSHPGTLNTEAFF. In nucleotides, the CDR3 is TGTGCCAGCAGCCATCCGGGGACTTTGAACACTGAAGCTTTCTTT.

This clonotype was seen a few times. The V gene is TRBV20-1, the J gene TRBJ1-1, with D hard to call. The CDR3 covers 15 residues. Germline-derived CDR1 and CDR2 are DFQATT and SNEGSKA (reference sequence). Trimming cost V 1 base and J 4 bases, with 16 bases left between them. In DNA form, the CDR3 reads TGCAGTGCTAGAGGGGGAGGCTCTGGGCGCACTGAAGCTTTCTTT. Amino acid sequence: CSARGGGSGRTEAFF.

This clonotype occurred many times. The rearrangement links TRBV20-1 to TRBJ2-5, with D possibly matching TRBD2 (6 bases). CDR1 and CDR2 (germline): DFQATT, SNEGSKA (reference sequence). Trimming took 6 bases from V and 2 from J, leaving 19 bases between them. The CDR3 runs to 15 residues. The CDR3 region is CSATMTSSAQETQYF. CDR3 DNA: TGCAGTGCAACGATGACTAGTTCGGCTCAAGAGACCCAGTACTTC.

The chain carries TRBV14 and TRBJ2-7, with 9 bases matching TRBD1. With 5 bases clipped from V and 0 bases from J, the junction kept 2 bases outside the gene matches. Germline CDR1 SGHDN, CDR2 FVKESK. The length of the CDR3 is 14 residues. CDR3: CASSEGQGSYEQYF. CDR3 coding DNA: TGTGCCAGCAGCGAGGGACAGGGCTCCTACGAGCAGTACTTC.

This clonotype has a count of ten or more. The chain employs TRBV29-1 and TRBJ1-1, with D tentatively TRBD1 (6 bases). V lost 7 bases and J lost 3, with 12 bases in between. The CDR3 covers 12 residues. Germline CDR1 is SQVTM and CDR2 is ANQGSEA. The CDR3 reads CSAEGGYTEAFF. CDR3 bases: TGCAGCGCCGAGGGGGGTTACACTGAAGCTTTCTTT.

The table lists this clonotype with many counts. This chain connects TRBV20-1 to TRBJ2-7; D remains ambiguous. The length of the CDR3 is 14 residues. Germline CDR1 reads DFQATT; CDR2 reads SNEGSKA (reference sequence). Trimming pared 0 bases from V and 2 bases from J, leaving 11 bases between. The CDR3 loop is CSARDPPEPYEQYF. The CDR3 DNA reads TGCAGTGCTAGAGATCCGCCGGAACCCTACGAGCAGTACTTC.

This clonotype was counted at least ten times. The V and J genes are TRBV12-3 or TRBV12-4 and TRBJ2-2; 9 bases are shared with TRBD1. The CDR3 extends over 15 amino acids. Losses at the gene ends were 5 bases for V and 7 bases for J; bases not matched to a gene: 8. The CDR3 loop reads CASSPNRGRGGELFF. The DNA of the CDR3 is TGTGCCAGCAGTCCCAACAGGGGGCGAGGCGGGGAGCTGTTTTTT.

This clonotype was observed a few times. This rearrangement joins TRBV20-1 to TRBJ2-7; TRBD2 agrees at 13 bases. This CDR3 region has 14 residues. V gave up 3 bases and J gave up 7 bases; unmatched junction bases: 6. Germline V gene lookup returns CDR1 DFQATT and CDR2 SNEGSKA (reference sequence). The CDR3 DNA sequence: TGCAGTGCTAGGTGGACTAGCGGGAGCCATGAGCAGTACTTC. It is translated as CSARWTSGSHEQYF.

There are many counts of this clonotype. This rearrangement joins TRBV28 to TRBJ2-5; 7 bases line up with TRBD1. The CDR3 has 15 amino acids. Germline V gene data show CDR1 as MDHEN and CDR2 as SYDVKM. Trimming at V came to 4 bases and at J to 5 bases, leaving 10 bases not matched to a gene. The DNA for the CDR3 is TGTGCCAGCAGTTCTCCCGACAGGGTATTTGAGACCCAGTACTTC. This encodes CASSSPDRVFETQYF.